This T cell receptor (beta chain) was recorded in a study of control samples from healthy donors and cancer patients. V lost 5 bases, J lost 7 bases, and 15 bases lay in between. The germline V gene encodes CDR1 LNHDA and CDR2 SQIVND (reference sequence). The CDR3 spans 14 residues. Produced via immunoSEQ multiplex PCR; TCRdb's table is partial and in-frame only. The sample includes approximately 230,000 clones, roughly 87% of them seen just once. This chain connects TRBV19 to TRBJ2-1; D is undetermined. Material: PBMCs. The TCR comes from a woman in her sixties or seventies with lung cancer. CDR3 amino acids: CASSLRGVGNEQFF. CDR3 DNA: TGTGCCAGTAGTCTCCGTGGGGTCGGGAATGAGCAGTTCTTC.